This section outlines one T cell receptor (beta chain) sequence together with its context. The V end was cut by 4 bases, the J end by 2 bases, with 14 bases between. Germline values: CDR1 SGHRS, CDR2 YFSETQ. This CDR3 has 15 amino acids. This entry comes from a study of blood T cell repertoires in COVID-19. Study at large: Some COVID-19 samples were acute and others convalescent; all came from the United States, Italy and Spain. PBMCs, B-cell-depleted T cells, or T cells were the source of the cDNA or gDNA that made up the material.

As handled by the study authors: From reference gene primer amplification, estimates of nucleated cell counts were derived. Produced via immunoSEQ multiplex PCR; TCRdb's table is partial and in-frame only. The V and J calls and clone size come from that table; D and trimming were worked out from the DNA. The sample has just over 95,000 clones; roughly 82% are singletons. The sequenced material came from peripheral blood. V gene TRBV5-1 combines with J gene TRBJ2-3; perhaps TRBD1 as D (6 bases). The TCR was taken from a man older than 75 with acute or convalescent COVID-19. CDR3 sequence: CASSKQGINTDTQYF. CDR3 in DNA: TGCGCCAGCAGCAAACAGGGAATTAACACAGATACGCAGTATTTT. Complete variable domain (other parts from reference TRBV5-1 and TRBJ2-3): KAGVTQTPRYLIKTRGQQVTLSCSPISGHRSVSWYQQTPGQGLQFLFEYFSETQRNKGNFPGRFSGRQFSNSRSEMNVSTLELGDSALYLCASSKQGINTDTQYFGPGTRLTVL.